A single sample is the source of the 12 T cell receptor beta chains below, sequenced in a study of blood T cell repertoires in COVID-19. The table came from immunoSEQ multiplex PCR; TCRdb's copy has only in-frame clones and leaves some out. The sample lists roughly 100,000 clones; 91% were seen once. The specimen was peripheral blood. The source is a human donor in a cohort sampled during active COVID-19.

The chain uses TRBV10-2 and TRBJ2-7, with D unresolved. The germline V gene encodes CDR1 WSHSY and CDR2 SAAADI. CDR3 size: 14 residues. Trimming pared 6 bases from V and 0 bases from J, leaving 12 bases between. CDR3: CASSVGPSSYEQYF. CDR3 sequence (DNA): TGCGCCAGCAGCGTGGGCCCCAGCTCCTACGAGCAGTACTTC.

This rearrangement joins TRBV11-2 to TRBJ2-4; D might be TRBD2 (5 bases). With 5 bases removed from V and 13 bases from J, the gap between germline ends came to 12 bases. Germline CDR1 reads SGHAT; CDR2 reads FQNNGV. The CDR3 is 11 residues long. Written as DNA, the CDR3 is TGTGCCAGCAGCGCCCGGACTGTCCAGTACTTC. Amino acid sequence: CASSARTVQYF.

The V and J genes are TRBV2 and TRBJ2-6; weak D call: TRBD1 (8 bases). This CDR3 is built from 18 residues. Trimming removed 6 bases from V and 0 bases from J, with 18 bases in between. Germline CDR1 SNHLY, CDR2 FYNNEI. The CDR3 sequence: CASRGGGQVSSGANVLTF. As DNA, the CDR3 is TGTGCCAGCAGAGGGGGGGGACAGGTATCCTCTGGGGCCAACGTCCTGACTTTC.

This clone was counted only a few times. The V call is TRBV7-2, the J call TRBJ1-5; the D gene is possibly TRBD1 (6 bases). Germline V CDR1 and CDR2: SGHTA, FQGNSA. V was shortened by 6 bases and J by 7 bases, with 10 bases between the two germline ends. The CDR3 length is 12 residues. CDR3 DNA sequence: TGTGCCAGCAGTCAAGGACAGCAGCCCCAGCATTTT. This encodes CASSQGQQPQHF.

The rearrangement uses TRBV7-2 and TRBJ1-1, with D possibly being TRBD1 (6 bases). V gave up 8 bases and J gave up 2 bases, with 27 bases separating them. The CDR3 spans 18 residues. The germline CDR1 and CDR2 sequences are SGHTA and FQGNSA. CDR3 loop: CASVPVDRPWAPNTEAFF. In DNA form, the CDR3 reads TGTGCCAGCGTACCCGTCGACAGGCCCTGGGCTCCAAACACTGAAGCTTTCTTT.

This rearrangement joins TRBV6-6 to TRBJ2-7; D is perhaps TRBD2 (6 bases). Between the trimmed V and J ends, which lost 0 bases and 1 base, there was a span of 13 bases. The length of the CDR3 is 16 residues. Per germline, CDR1 MNHNY and CDR2 SVGAGI (reference sequence). CDR3 in amino acids: CASSYSAPGGSYEQYF. The DNA of the CDR3 is TGTGCCAGCAGTTACTCAGCCCCCGGGGGATCCTACGAGCAGTACTTC.

The chain employs TRBV6-2 or TRBV6-3 and TRBJ2-7; no clear D gene. The V and J ends lost 2 bases and 1 base respectively, with 9 bases between them. The CDR3 covers 14 residues. CDR1 is MNHEY, CDR2 SVGEGT, per germline. In DNA, the CDR3 is TGTGCCAGCAGTTACGAGGTCGGGTCCTACGAGCAGTACTTC. This sequence encodes CASSYEVGSYEQYF.

The chain joins TRBV2 to TRBJ1-1, with D possibly being TRBD1 (5 bases). This CDR3 region has 12 residues. The V end was cut by 10 bases, the J end by 3 bases, with 12 bases between. CDR1 and CDR2 (germline): SNHLY, FYNNEI. Written as DNA, the CDR3 is TGTGCCATCCTGACAGTTCACACTGAAGCTTTCTTT. Translating it yields CAILTVHTEAFF.

V and J are TRBV2 and TRBJ2-7; TRBD1 matches at 7 bases. Germline assignment: CDR1 SNHLY and CDR2 FYNNEI. CDR3 length: 16 residues. V lost 6 bases to trimming and J lost 2 bases; unmatched junction nucleotides: 13. CDR3 bases: TGTGCCAGCAGCGGGCAGGGGGTAACAACCCCCTACGAGCAGTACTTC. Its translation is CASSGQGVTTPYEQYF.

The chain joins TRBV28 to TRBJ1-2, with D perhaps TRBD1 (5 bases). The V end lost 5 bases, the J end lost 7 bases, and 14 bases lay between the germline ends. Germline loops: CDR1 MDHEN, CDR2 SYDVKM. This CDR3 has 13 residues. The CDR3 protein is CASSERLRGGYTF. The CDR3 bases are TGTGCCAGCAGTGAACGGCTTAGGGGTGGCTACACCTTC.

V and J are TRBV18 and TRBJ1-1, with D unresolved. The CDR3 extends over 15 amino acids. CDR1 and CDR2 (germline): KGHSH, LQKENI. Trimming pared 0 bases from V and 1 base from J, leaving 9 bases between. Here the CDR3 DNA reads TGTGCCAGCTCACCACCGCCCGCAGGGAACACTGAAGCTTTCTTT. This codes for CASSPPPAGNTEAFF. Combining the CDR3 with reference TRBV18 and TRBJ1-1 gives the whole variable domain NAGVMQNPRHLVRRRGQEARLRCSPMKGHSHVYWYRQLPEEGLKFMVYLQKENIIDESGMPKERFSAEFPKEGPSILRIQQVVRGDSAAYFCASSPPPAGNTEAFFGQGTRLTVV.

V usage is TRBV30 and J usage is TRBJ2-2; 10 bases map to TRBD2. The J segment lost 8 bases and the V segment lost 4 bases, leaving 7 bases of the junction unmatched. CDR1 GTSNPN and CDR2 SVGIG come from the germline V gene (reference sequence). The CDR3 runs to 14 residues. This CDR3 is CAWIRASGRGELFF. DNA for the CDR3: TGTGCCTGGATAAGGGCTAGCGGGAGAGGGGAGCTGTTTTTT.